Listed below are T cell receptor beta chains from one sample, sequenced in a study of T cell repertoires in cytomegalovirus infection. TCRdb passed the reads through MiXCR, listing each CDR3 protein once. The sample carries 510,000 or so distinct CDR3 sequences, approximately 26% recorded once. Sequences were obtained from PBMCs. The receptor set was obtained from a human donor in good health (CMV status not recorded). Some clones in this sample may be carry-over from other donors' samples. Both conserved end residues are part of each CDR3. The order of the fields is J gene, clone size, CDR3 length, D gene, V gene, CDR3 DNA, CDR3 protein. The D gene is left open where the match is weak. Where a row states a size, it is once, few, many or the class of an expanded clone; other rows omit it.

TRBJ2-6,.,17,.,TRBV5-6,TGTGCCAGCAGCTTGCGCGGTACTAGCTCTGGGGCCAACGTCCTGACTTTC,CASSLRGTSSGANVLTF
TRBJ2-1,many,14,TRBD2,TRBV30,TGTGCCTGGGCCGGGACTAGCGTTCTCAATGAGCAGTTCTTC,CAWAGTSVLNEQFF
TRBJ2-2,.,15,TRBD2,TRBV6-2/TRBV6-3,TGTGCCAGCAGTTATGTAGCGGGAGTCACCGGGGAGCTGTTTTTT,CASSYVAGVTGELFF
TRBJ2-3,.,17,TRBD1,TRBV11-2,TGTGCCAGCGGACCGGGACAGCGAGGGGGTAGCACAGATACGCAGTATTTT,CASGPGQRGGSTDTQYF
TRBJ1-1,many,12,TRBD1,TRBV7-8,TGTGCCAGCAGCCCAGGGACAGACGGGTCTTTCTTT,CASSPGTDGSFF
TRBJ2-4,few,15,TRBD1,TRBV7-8,TGTGCCAGCAGCCCGGACAGGGTAGCCAAAAACATTCAGTACTTC,CASSPDRVAKNIQYF
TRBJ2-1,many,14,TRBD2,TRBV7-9,TGTGCCAGCGGAGGACTAGCGGACTACAATGAGCAGTTCTTC,CASGGLADYNEQFF
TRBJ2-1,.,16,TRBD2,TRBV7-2,TGTGCCAGCAGCGCATCACCGGGACTAGGGTACAATGAGCAGTTCTTC,CASSASPGLGYNEQFF
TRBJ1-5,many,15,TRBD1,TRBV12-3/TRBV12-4,TGTGCCAGCAGAGCCGGGACAGGCGGGCCTCAGCCCCAGCATTTT,CASRAGTGGPQPQHF
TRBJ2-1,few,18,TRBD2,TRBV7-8,TGTGCCAGCATGTTTGGGGGGACTAGCGGGGGCACCTACAATGAGCAGTTCTTC,CASMFGGTSGGTYNEQFF
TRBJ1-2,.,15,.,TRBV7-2,TGTGCCAGCAGCTTAGGGGCAGGGTCTGACTATGGCTACACCTTC,CASSLGAGSDYGYTF
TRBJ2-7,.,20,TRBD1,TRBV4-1,TGTGCCAGCAGCCAAGATAAGGGGTGGGACAGGGCGGATCCCTCCTACGAGCAGTACTTC,CASSQDKGWDRADPSYEQYF
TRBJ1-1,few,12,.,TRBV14,TGTGCCAGCAGCCAAGCGGCGGTTGAAGCTTTCTTT,CASSQAAVEAFF
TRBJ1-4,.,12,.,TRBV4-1,TGCGCCAGCAGCCAGCCACAGGAAAAACTGTTTTTT,CASSQPQEKLFF
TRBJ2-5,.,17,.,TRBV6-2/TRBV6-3,TGTGCCAGCAGTTACTCGAAGGCGGGTGCCCCCCAAGAGACCCAGTACTTC,CASSYSKAGAPQETQYF
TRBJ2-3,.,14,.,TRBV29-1,TGCAGCGTTGGGGCAGGGTGGGCCACAGATACGCAGTATTTT,CSVGAGWATDTQYF
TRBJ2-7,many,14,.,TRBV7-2,TGTGCCAGCAGCCCCGTCTCGCAGAGCTACGAGCAGTACTTC,CASSPVSQSYEQYF
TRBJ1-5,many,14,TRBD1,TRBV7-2,TGTGCCAGCAGCATGGGACAGATCAATCAGCCCCAGCATTTT,CASSMGQINQPQHF
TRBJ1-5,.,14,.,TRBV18,TGTGCCAGCTCACCTGGCGTGGGGAATCAGCCCCAGCATTTT,CASSPGVGNQPQHF
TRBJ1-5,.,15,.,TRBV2,TGTGCCAGCAGCTACCAGGCAGGTGTGGAGTTGACCCAGCATTTT,CASSYQAGVELTQHF
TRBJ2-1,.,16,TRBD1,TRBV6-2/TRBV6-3,TGTGCCAGCAGTCAGCACAGGGGAGTGGGATACAATGAGCAGTTCTTC,CASSQHRGVGYNEQFF
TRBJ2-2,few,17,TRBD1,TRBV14,TGTGCCAGCAGCCAATTATTCGGGACAGGGGCTCCCGGGGAGCTGTTTTTT,CASSQLFGTGAPGELFF
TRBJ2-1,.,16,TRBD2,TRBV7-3,TGTGCCAGCAGCGAACGGAGCGGGAGGGTCGGGAGAGAGCAGTTCTTC,CASSERSGRVGREQFF
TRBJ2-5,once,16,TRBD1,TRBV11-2,TGTGCCAGCAGCTCGTGGACAGGGAGGCAGCAAGAGACCCAGTACTTC,CASSSWTGRQQETQYF
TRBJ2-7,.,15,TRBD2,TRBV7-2,TGTGCCAGCAGCCAAGCAAGCGGGAGGGCCCACGAGCAGTACTTC,CASSQASGRAHEQYF
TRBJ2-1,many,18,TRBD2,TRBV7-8,TGTGCCAGCAGCTTAGTGGAAATAGCGGGGATGTCCTACAATGAGCAGTTCTTC,CASSLVEIAGMSYNEQFF
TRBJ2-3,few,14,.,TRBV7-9,TGTGCCAGCAGCTTAGAACTATCCACAGATACGCAGTATTTT,CASSLELSTDTQYF
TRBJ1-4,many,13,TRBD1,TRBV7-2,TGTGCCAGCAGCCATGGGACAGGTGAAAAACTGTTTTTT,CASSHGTGEKLFF
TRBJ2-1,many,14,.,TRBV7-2,TGTGCCAGCAGCTTACCTAGCATGGTCGATGAGCAGTTCTTC,CASSLPSMVDEQFF
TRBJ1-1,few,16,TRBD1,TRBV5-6,TGTGCCAGCAGCTTAAATCCGGGACAGGCGAACACTGAAGCTTTCTTT,CASSLNPGQANTEAFF
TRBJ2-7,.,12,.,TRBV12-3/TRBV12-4,TGTGCCAGCAGTCAGCATAGCAGGGAGCAGTACTTC,CASSQHSREQYF
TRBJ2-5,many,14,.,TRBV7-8,TGTGCCAGCAGCTTAGGAGGGACGGGAGAGACCCAGTACTTC,CASSLGGTGETQYF
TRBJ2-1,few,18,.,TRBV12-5,TGTGCTAGTGGTTTGCCCGAAGCCCGATGGAAACAGAGCGATGAGCAGTTCTTC,CASGLPEARWKQSDEQFF
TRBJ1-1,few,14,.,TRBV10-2,TGCGCCAGCAGTGAGTCCGGGGGGCGGAGAAGGGCTTTCTTT,CASSESGGRRRAFF
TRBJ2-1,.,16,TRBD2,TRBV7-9,TGTGCCAGCAGCTTAGCGGCGGGAGATGCCGTGAATGAGCAGTTCTTC,CASSLAAGDAVNEQFF
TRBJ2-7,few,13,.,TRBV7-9,TGTGCCAGCAGCCCGGAGGGAACCTACGAGCAGTACTTC,CASSPEGTYEQYF
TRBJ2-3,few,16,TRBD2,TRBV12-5,TGTGCTAGTGGAGGCGGGCTAGCGGGAAACACAGATACGCAGTATTTT,CASGGGLAGNTDTQYF
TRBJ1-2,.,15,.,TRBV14,TGTGCCAGCAGCCAGCAGGGTGGCAGGAACTATGGCTACACCTTC,CASSQQGGRNYGYTF
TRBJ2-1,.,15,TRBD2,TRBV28,TGTGCCAGCAGTCTATCGACTAGCGGGAGGGATGAGCAGTTCTTC,CASSLSTSGRDEQFF
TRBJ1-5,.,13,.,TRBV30,TGTGCCTGGAGTATACAGGGTAGACAGCCCCAGCATTTT,CAWSIQGRQPQHF
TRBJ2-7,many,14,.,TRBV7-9,TGTGCCAGCAGCTTAGATGGGGGGCGCGGCGAGCAGTACTTC,CASSLDGGRGEQYF
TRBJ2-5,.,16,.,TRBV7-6,TGTGCCAGCAGCTTAATGGACCTAAGCGGAGAAGAGACCCAGTACTTC,CASSLMDLSGEETQYF
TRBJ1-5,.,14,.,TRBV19,TGTGCCAGTAGTATAATCCAGTCCAATCAGCCCCAGCATTTT,CASSIIQSNQPQHF
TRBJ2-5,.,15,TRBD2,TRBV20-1,TGCAGTGCGCGGAGGCGGGAGGGTTCCCAAGAGACCCAGTACTTC,CSARRREGSQETQYF
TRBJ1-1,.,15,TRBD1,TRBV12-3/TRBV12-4,TGTGCCAGCAGTTTGGGTAGGGACAGGAGCACTGAAGCTTTCTTT,CASSLGRDRSTEAFF
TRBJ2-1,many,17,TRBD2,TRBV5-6,TGTGCCAGCAGCCCGGGTGCTAGCGGGAGTACCTACAATGAGCAGTTCTTC,CASSPGASGSTYNEQFF
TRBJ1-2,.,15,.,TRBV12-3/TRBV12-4,TGTGCCAGCAGTTTAGAAGGGTCTGGTAACTATGGCTACACCTTC,CASSLEGSGNYGYTF
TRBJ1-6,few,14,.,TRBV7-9,TGTGCCAGCAGCATCCTGAGGGAGAATTCACCCCTCCACTTT,CASSILRENSPLHF
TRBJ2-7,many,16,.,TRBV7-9,TGTGCCAGCAGCCCGTCCTTCGCGGGACCAACCTACGAGCAGTACTTC,CASSPSFAGPTYEQYF
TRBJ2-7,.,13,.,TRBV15,TGTGCCACCAGCAGAGAACCCGGCTACGAGCAGTACTTC,CATSREPGYEQYF
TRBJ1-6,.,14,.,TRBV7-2,TGTGCCAGCAGCTCGGGGACGGAGAGCTCACCCCTCCACTTT,CASSSGTESSPLHF
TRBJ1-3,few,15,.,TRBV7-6,TGTGCCAGCAGTAATTGGCTTACAGGGCGAAACACCATATATTTT,CASSNWLTGRNTIYF
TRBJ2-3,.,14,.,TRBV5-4,TGTGCCAGCAAGTCGGGAACCGCAGTATATACGCAGTATTTT,CASKSGTAVYTQYF
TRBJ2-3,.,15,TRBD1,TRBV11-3,TGTGCCAGCAGCTTGGGCGACAGGGACACAGATACGCAGTATTTT,CASSLGDRDTDTQYF
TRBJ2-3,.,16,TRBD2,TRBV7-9,TGTGCCAGCAGCCCCACCACGCTAGCGGTCACAGATACGCAGTATTTT,CASSPTTLAVTDTQYF